This TCR beta chain was retrieved from a study of vaccination and CD4 T cells after COVID-19. Each CDR3 protein is one row after TCRdb ran MiXCR on the PCR reads. Here the sample spans about 31,000 distinct CDR3 sequences, approximately 48% being singletons. V was trimmed by 0 bases and J by 5 bases, leaving 14 bases between them. The CDR3 is made up of 14 amino acids. Germline CDR1 reads DFQATT; CDR2 reads SNEGSKA (reference sequence). The time point: late sampling 161 to 241 days after vaccination in a few convalescent patients. This sequence was found in a human donor who had recovered from COVID-19. V and J are TRBV20-1 and TRBJ2-7; D may be TRBD2 (5 bases). The material sequenced was CD4+ T cells from blood, taken about 7 months after SARS-CoV-2 vaccination. The CDR3: CSARDLGEADEQYF. In DNA, the CDR3 is TGCAGTGCTAGAGATCTCGGGGAAGCCGACGAGCAGTACTTC.